The 29 T cell receptor beta chains presented below share a single source sample, sequenced in a study of cytomegalovirus exposure and HLA in healthy donors. Both 60 Vbeta primers and 13 Jbeta primers went into the PCR. Here immunoSEQ multiplex PCR was the method, and the copy in TCRdb shows in-frame clones only, minus some. The data contain about 140,000 clones, more than 70% of them singletons. Material: PBMCs. The receptor source for this set is a woman in her thirties or forties in good health and CMV-seronegative.

A note on this clone: Its ends do not fully match the called genes, so a read error is possible. The chain uses TRBV7-9 and TRBJ2-7, with 7 bases lining up with TRBD2. Germline V lookup: CDR1 SEHNR, CDR2 FQNEAQ (reference sequence). This CDR3 has 13 amino acids. CDR3 nucleotide sequence: TGTGCCAGCAGCTTAGCGGAGGTATTGCGGGGGAACTTC. Protein sequence: CASSLAEVLRGNF.

J is TRBJ2-7 and V is TRBV7-9; D gene uncertain. The CDR3 has 12 residues. The germline CDR1 and CDR2 sequences are SEHNR and FQNEAQ (reference sequence). The ends were cut back, 7 bases at V and 4 bases at J, with 11 bases in the middle. The CDR3 coding sequence is TGTGCCAGCACGGTATCCCCATACGAGCAGTACTTC. It is translated as CASTVSPYEQYF.

The CDR3 DNA follows: TGTGCCAGCAGCTTAGGTTTTGGACAGGGTGGCGGCTACACCTTC. Its protein is CASSLGFGQGGGYTF. The chain links TRBV7-2 to TRBJ1-2; TRBD1 matches 8 bases. The CDR3 contains 15 residues. V shed 1 base and J 8 bases; nucleotides not matched to a gene: 9. Germline CDR1 is SGHTA and CDR2 is FQGNSA.

The V gene is TRBV4-1, the J gene TRBJ1-4; D unresolved. The CDR3 runs 15 residues. V was cut by 0 bases and J by 8 bases, with 13 bases left in between. Germline CDR1 reads MGHRA; CDR2 reads YSYEKL. CDR3 nucleotides: TGCGCCAGCAGCCAAGATCCATCGGGGAAGGAAAAACTGTTTTTT. Amino acids: CASSQDPSGKEKLFF.

The V call is TRBV9, the J call TRBJ2-2, with 7 bases fitting TRBD2. This CDR3 comprises 15 residues. Germline-derived CDR1 and CDR2 are SGDLS and YYNGEE. With V trimmed by 1 base and J by 5 bases, 5 bases remained unmatched. The CDR3 bases are TGTGCCAGCAGCGTAATGGGAGGGGCAACCGGGGAGCTGTTTTTT. This encodes CASSVMGGATGELFF.

As regards this clone: Germline is not matched at one junction end, which may reflect a read error. V and J are TRBV7-9 and TRBJ1-2, with D unresolved. This CDR3 is 12 amino acids long. Germline V gene data show CDR1 as SEHNR and CDR2 as FQNEAQ (reference sequence). The CDR3 reads CSSSLMAYGYTF. The CDR3 nucleotides read TGTTCCAGCAGCTTAATGGCCTATGGCTACACCTTC.

This clone showed up just once. The chain carries TRBV18 and TRBJ2-7, with D perhaps TRBD1 (6 bases). Looked up from germline, CDR1 is KGHSH and CDR2 is LQKENI. The CDR3 loop spans 15 amino acids. The ends were cut back, 3 bases at V and 0 bases at J, with 12 bases in the middle. CDR3 DNA sequence: TGTGCCAGCTCACCCTTGGGGACACGCTCCTACGAGCAGTACTTC. Translation: CASSPLGTRSYEQYF. The whole variable domain, filled in from reference TRBV18 and TRBJ2-7, reads NAGVMQNPRHLVRRRGQEARLRCSPMKGHSHVYWYRQLPEEGLKFMVYLQKENIIDESGMPKERFSAEFPKEGPSILRIQQVVRGDSAAYFCASSPLGTRSYEQYFGPGTRLTVT.

The V call is TRBV10-2, the J call TRBJ2-3; a weak D match, TRBD1 (6 bases). V was cut by 5 bases and J by 3 bases, with 12 bases left in between. The germline V gene has CDR1 WSHSY and CDR2 SAAADI. The CDR3 is 14 amino acids. CDR3 coding DNA: TGCGCCAGCAGTCGAACTCAGGGGACAGATACGCAGTATTTT. Translated: CASSRTQGTDTQYF.

The chain uses TRBV11-2 and TRBJ1-3; D gene uncertain. The V and J ends lost 7 bases and 0 bases respectively, with 13 bases between them. The CDR3 extends over 15 amino acids. In germline, CDR1 is SGHAT, CDR2 FQNNGV. Written as DNA, the CDR3 is TGTGCCAGCATGGGAGGGCTTAACTCTGGAAACACCATATATTTT. This gives the protein CASMGGLNSGNTIYF.

This clone came up a few times. The genes are TRBV6-6 and TRBJ2-3; 7 bases map to TRBD1. The germline gives CDR1 MNHNY, CDR2 SVGAGI (reference sequence). The CDR3 runs to 13 residues. The V and J ends lost 7 bases and 2 bases, in that order; junction bases with no gene match: 3. This chain's CDR3 is CASIGTATDTQYF. In nucleotides, the CDR3 is TGTGCCAGCATAGGGACAGCCACAGATACGCAGTATTTT.

This clone was seen only a few times. V and J are TRBV5-4 and TRBJ1-2; a possible D gene is TRBD1 (6 bases). This CDR3 has 13 amino acids. The germline V and J ends were trimmed by 10 bases and 0 bases, with 13 bases remaining between them. The germline V gene has CDR1 SGHNT and CDR2 YYREEE (reference sequence). For the CDR3, the DNA is TGTGCCTGCACAGGGTCCCCTAACTATGGCTACACCTTC. Translated: CACTGSPNYGYTF.

The J gene is TRBJ2-1, the V gene TRBV2; 12 bases align to TRBD2. Losses at the gene ends were 7 bases for V and 9 bases for J; bases not matched to a gene: 10. This CDR3 contains 15 residues. The V gene's germline CDR1 is SNHLY and CDR2 FYNNEI. The CDR3 bases are TGTGCCAGCACCCCGAGACTAGCGGGAGCCAGTGAGCAGTTCTTC. Protein: CASTPRLAGASEQFF.

The chain has TRBV10-2 and TRBJ2-1; perhaps TRBD2 as D (6 bases). Trimming pared 8 bases from V and 5 bases from J, leaving 10 bases between. The germline V gene has CDR1 WSHSY and CDR2 SAAADI. The length of the CDR3 is 12 residues. As DNA, the CDR3 is TGCGCCAGCCATAGCGGCGACAATGAGCAGTTCTTC. It codes for CASHSGDNEQFF.

This sequence joins TRBV5-6 and TRBJ2-3; TRBD2 agrees at 12 bases. The CDR3 length is 15 residues. V lost 0 bases, J lost 8 bases, and 4 bases stayed unmatched. The germline V gene has CDR1 SGHDT and CDR2 YYEEEE. The chain's CDR3 is CASSLELAGGRTQYF. The CDR3 DNA follows: TGTGCCAGCAGCTTGGAACTAGCGGGGGGCCGTACGCAGTATTTT. The full variable domain, with the rest looked up from reference TRBV5-6 and TRBJ2-3, is DAGVTQSPTHLIKTRGQQVTLRCSPKSGHDTVSWYQQALGQGPQFIFQYYEEEERQRGNFPDRFSGHQFPNYSSELNVNALLLGDSALYLCASSLELAGGRTQYFGPGTRLTVL.

The V call is TRBV2, the J call TRBJ2-5; D might be TRBD2 (6 bases). The CDR3 has 14 amino acids. The germline V and J ends were trimmed by 4 bases and 3 bases, with 12 bases remaining between them. The germline gives CDR1 SNHLY, CDR2 FYNNEI. CDR3 residues: CASSVPGEEETQYF. Written as DNA, the CDR3 is TGTGCCAGCAGTGTACCGGGGGAGGAAGAGACCCAGTACTTC.

The V gene is TRBV18, the J gene TRBJ2-7; 9 bases map to TRBD1. This CDR3 region has 16 residues. V dropped 2 bases and J dropped 3; count of bases not matched to a gene: 8. CDR1 and CDR2 from the germline V gene are KGHSH and LQKENI. The CDR3 bases are TGTGCCAGCTCACCAATTGAGGCGACAGGGGGCTACGAGCAGTACTTC. Its protein is CASSPIEATGGYEQYF. Full variable domain (rest looked up from reference TRBV18 and TRBJ2-7): NAGVMQNPRHLVRRRGQEARLRCSPMKGHSHVYWYRQLPEEGLKFMVYLQKENIIDESGMPKERFSAEFPKEGPSILRIQQVVRGDSAAYFCASSPIEATGGYEQYFGPGTRLTVT.

This clone was detected only once. The gene calls are TRBV10-3 and TRBJ2-3; 8 bases are a match to TRBD2. This CDR3 is 15 amino acids long. Trimming cost V 0 bases and J 6 bases; bases outside gene matches: 5. Germline assignment: CDR1 ENHRY and CDR2 SYGVKD. The CDR3 loop is CAISESTGGVDTQYF. CDR3 DNA sequence: TGTGCCATCAGTGAGTCGACGGGGGGGGTGGATACGCAGTATTTT.

This clone was observed a handful of times. V gene TRBV5-4 combines with J gene TRBJ1-1; 9 bases map to TRBD1. Germline V CDR1 and CDR2: SGHNT, YYREEE (reference sequence). Losses at the gene ends were 4 bases for V and 5 bases for J; bases not matched to a gene: 9. The CDR3 spans 15 residues. As DNA, the CDR3 is TGTGCCAGCAGCGCAGGGACAGGGTCGAGGACTGAAGCTTTCTTT. The encoded protein is CASSAGTGSRTEAFF.

The V and J genes are TRBV7-9 and TRBJ1-2; D may be TRBD1 (6 bases). Germline V lookup: CDR1 SEHNR, CDR2 FQNEAQ (reference sequence). The CDR3 contains 14 residues. V lost 1 base and J lost 6, with 12 bases in between. CDR3 DNA: TGTGCCAGCAGCTTAGGTTATGCAGGGGATGGCTACACCTTC. Protein: CASSLGYAGDGYTF.

The J gene is TRBJ1-5, the V gene TRBV10-3; 10 bases are a match to TRBD1. This CDR3 is 18 amino acids long. The V gene end was trimmed by 4 bases and the J gene end by 1 base; junction bases not matched to a gene: 10. Germline values: CDR1 ENHRY, CDR2 SYGVKD. The CDR3 DNA is TGTGCCATCAGTGGCAGTCCCGGGACAGGGGAGAGCAATCAGCCCCAGCATTTT. As protein: CAISGSPGTGESNQPQHF.

The chain is built from TRBV30 and TRBJ2-7; maybe TRBD1 (5 bases). Trimming left V 5 bases short and J 4 bases short, with 12 bases between. Germline loops: CDR1 GTSNPN, CDR2 SVGIG (reference sequence). The CDR3 has 12 amino acids. CDR3 coding DNA: TGTGCCTGGGGAAAACAGGCATACGAGCAGTACTTC. It encodes CAWGKQAYEQYF.

This chain joins TRBV6-5 and TRBJ1-1; D not certain. V was pared by 6 bases and J by 1 base, with 15 bases between. CDR1 MNHEY and CDR2 SVGAGI come from the germline V gene. CDR3 length equals 15 residues. The CDR3 reads CASSRTAGGNTEAFF. The CDR3 nucleotides read TGTGCCAGCAGCCGCACCGCCGGAGGGAACACTGAAGCTTTCTTT.

The chain employs TRBV5-1 and TRBJ1-1; the D gene is possibly TRBD1 (6 bases). Trimming removed 7 bases from V and 0 bases from J, with 22 bases in between. CDR1 is SGHRS and CDR2 is YFSETQ in the germline V gene. The CDR3 has 17 residues. The CDR3 loop reads CASAPGQGSRMNTEAFF. CDR3 DNA sequence: TGCGCCAGCGCACCCGGCCAGGGGAGTCGGATGAACACTGAAGCTTTCTTT.

The gene calls are TRBV2 and TRBJ1-4, with unresolved D. CDR1 is SNHLY and CDR2 is FYNNEI in the germline V gene. Trimming took off 2 bases at V and 7 bases at J, with 14 bases between the two ends. The CDR3 runs to 15 residues. CDR3 amino acids: CASSEPPRGAEKLFF. In DNA form, the CDR3 reads TGTGCCAGCAGTGAACCTCCCCGGGGAGCTGAAAAACTGTTTTTT. The whole variable domain, filled in from reference TRBV2 and TRBJ1-4, reads EPEVTQTPSHQVTQMGQEVILRCVPISNHLYFYWYRQILGQKVEFLVSFYNNEISEKSEIFDDQFSVERPDGSNFTLKIRSTKLEDSAMYFCASSEPPRGAEKLFFGSGTQLSVL.

V gene TRBV5-8 combines with J gene TRBJ1-5; D gene unclear. The germline V and J ends were trimmed by 7 bases and 4 bases, with 9 bases remaining between them. This CDR3 region has 12 residues. Germline-derived CDR1 and CDR2 are SGHTS and YDEGEE. The CDR3 DNA follows: TGTGCCAGCGATCCCCGGAATCAGCCCCAGCATTTT. Translating it yields CASDPRNQPQHF.

The chain carries TRBV10-3 and TRBJ1-3; maybe TRBD1 (5 bases). Trimming pared 0 bases from V and 0 bases from J, leaving 6 bases between. The germline V gene has CDR1 ENHRY and CDR2 SYGVKD. The CDR3 covers 15 residues. Here the CDR3 DNA reads TGTGCCATCAGTGAGTCAAGGGGCTCTGGAAACACCATATATTTT. It codes for CAISESRGSGNTIYF.

As DNA, the CDR3 is TGCGCCAGCAGCGTCAGCGGGACCACAGATACGCAGTATTTT. Its protein is CASSVSGTTDTQYF. The gene calls are TRBV5-1 and TRBJ2-3, with 7 positions matching TRBD2. V lost 4 bases to trimming and J lost 2 bases; unmatched junction nucleotides: 4. Germline CDR1 and CDR2: SGHRS and YFSETQ. The CDR3 is made up of 14 amino acids. Combining the CDR3 with reference TRBV5-1 and TRBJ2-3 gives the whole variable domain KAGVTQTPRYLIKTRGQQVTLSCSPISGHRSVSWYQQTPGQGLQFLFEYFSETQRNKGNFPGRFSGRQFSNSRSEMNVSTLELGDSALYLCASSVSGTTDTQYFGPGTRLTVL.

The chain carries TRBV30 and TRBJ2-3; perhaps TRBD2 as D (6 bases). V shed 3 bases and J shed 4 bases, with 23 bases lying between them. This CDR3 has 17 amino acids. Per the germline V gene, CDR1 is GTSNPN and CDR2 is SVGIG (reference sequence). CDR3 sequence reads: CAWSEGLAPGGADTQYF. The CDR3 nucleotides are TGTGCCTGGAGCGAGGGGCTAGCGCCTGGCGGAGCAGATACGCAGTATTTT.

This rearrangement joins TRBV29-1 to TRBJ1-1; D remains ambiguous. CDR1 SQVTM and CDR2 ANQGSEA come from the germline V gene. The germline V and J ends were trimmed by 5 bases and 1 base, with 14 bases remaining between them. The CDR3 length is 14 residues. CDR3 DNA sequence: TGCAGCGTTCACCATTTACAGAAGAACACTGAAGCTTTCTTT. It codes for CSVHHLQKNTEAFF.